This T cell receptor (beta chain) was retrieved from a study of CD8 T cells in ankylosing spondylitis. Study results and limitations: Previously reported in reactive arthritis synovial fluid and blood were some of the motif variants. Seven or eight highly homologous variants made up a TCR beta motif, and this motif appeared characteristic of ankylosing spondylitis blood.

CDR1 and CDR2 from the germline V gene are SEHNR and FQNEAQ (reference sequence). The CDR3 sequence is 15 residues long. V lost 5 bases and J 0 bases, leaving 10 bases between the germline ends. TCRdb recomputed calls from the 5' RACE reads with MiXCR, one row per CDR3 protein. The sample records some 350,000 distinct CDR3 sequences, approximately 15% being singletons. Comments on this clonotype: Antigen specificity is unknown.

The sample was blood, either unsorted or a sorted T cell fraction (not recorded which). The sequence was collected from a male donor with ankylosing spondylitis or in good health (not recorded which). The chain employs TRBV7-9 and TRBJ2-2; perhaps D is TRBD1 or TRBD2 (5 bases each). CDR3 amino acids: CASSTRDANTGELFF. The CDR3, as DNA: TGTGCCAGCAGCACCCGGGACGCGAACACCGGGGAGCTGTTTTTT.